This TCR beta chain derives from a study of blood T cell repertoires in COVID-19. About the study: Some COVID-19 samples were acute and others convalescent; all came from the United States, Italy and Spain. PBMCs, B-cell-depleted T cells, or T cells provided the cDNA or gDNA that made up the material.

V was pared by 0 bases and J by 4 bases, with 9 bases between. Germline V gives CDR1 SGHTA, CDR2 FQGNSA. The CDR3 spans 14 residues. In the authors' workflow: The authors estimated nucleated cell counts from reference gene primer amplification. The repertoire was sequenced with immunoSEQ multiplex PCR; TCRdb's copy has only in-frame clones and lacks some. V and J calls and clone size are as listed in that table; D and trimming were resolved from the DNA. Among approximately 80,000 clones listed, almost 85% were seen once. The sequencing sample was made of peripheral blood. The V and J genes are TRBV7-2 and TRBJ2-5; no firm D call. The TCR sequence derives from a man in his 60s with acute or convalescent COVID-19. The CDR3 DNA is TGTGCCAGCAGCTTAGCCCTCCGGGTAGAGACCCAGTACTTC. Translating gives CASSLALRVETQYF.